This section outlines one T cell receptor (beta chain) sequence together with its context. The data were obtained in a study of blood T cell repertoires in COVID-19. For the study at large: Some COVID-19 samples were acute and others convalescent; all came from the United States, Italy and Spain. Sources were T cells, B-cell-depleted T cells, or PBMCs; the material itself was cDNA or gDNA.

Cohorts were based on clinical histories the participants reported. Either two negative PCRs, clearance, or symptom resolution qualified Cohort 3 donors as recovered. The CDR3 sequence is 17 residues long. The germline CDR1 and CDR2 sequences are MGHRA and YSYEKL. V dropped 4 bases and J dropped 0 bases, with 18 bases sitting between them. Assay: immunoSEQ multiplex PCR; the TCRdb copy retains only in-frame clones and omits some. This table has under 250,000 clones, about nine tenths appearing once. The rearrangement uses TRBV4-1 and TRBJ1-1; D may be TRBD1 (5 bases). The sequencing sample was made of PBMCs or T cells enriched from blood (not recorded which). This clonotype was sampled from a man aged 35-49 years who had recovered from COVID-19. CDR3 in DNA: TGCGCCAGCAGCCCCAGAGCAGGACACCCCATGAACACTGAAGCTTTCTTT. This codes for CASSPRAGHPMNTEAFF.